Below are 23 T cell receptor beta chains sequenced from a single sample in a study of cytotoxic CD8 clonotypes in ibrutinib-treated CLL (dated by TCRdb to about 2021). The library was obtained by the immunoSEQ multiplex PCR assay. Drawn from immuneACCESS, this table holds only the in-frame rearrangements with V and J called that TCRdb kept. Clones are partly lost; checked studies trace under half to an unresolved V gene and leave the rest unexplained. The sample table contains roughly 36,000 clones; only one count was recorded for about 70% of them. The ten largest clonotypes hold roughly 25% of the sample. Here the sequenced sample was PBMCs, taken before ibrutinib treatment. The source of these receptors is a human donor with chronic lymphocytic leukemia.

The chain carries TRBV14 and TRBJ2-5; D remains unclear. The CDR3 has 12 residues. The V gene lost 4 bases and the J gene lost 4 bases, with 7 bases spanning the gap. The germline gives CDR1 SGHDN, CDR2 FVKESK. The CDR3 nucleotides are TGTGCCAGCAGCCTGTCGCCAGAGACCCAGTACTTC. Translating gives CASSLSPETQYF.

This clone came up a few times. The chain has TRBV6-5 and TRBJ2-7; the D gene could be TRBD1 or TRBD2 (7 bases each). CDR1 is MNHEY, CDR2 SVGAGI, per germline. The CDR3 length is 13 residues. Deletions cut 6 bases from V and 6 bases from J, with 15 bases between. In DNA form, the CDR3 reads TGTGCCAGCAGCCAAGGGAGGGGGCTCGAGCAGTACTTC. Amino acids: CASSQGRGLEQYF.

The chain has TRBV25-1 and TRBJ1-5; weak D call: TRBD1 (5 bases). The germline gives CDR1 MGHDK, CDR2 SYGVNS. V was clipped by 4 bases and J by 5 bases, with 18 bases between them. CDR3 length: 16 amino acids. The CDR3, as DNA: TGTGCCAGCAGTGGGAGGGAGCCGGGACCTTATCAGCCCCAGCATTTT. Its translation: CASSGREPGPYQPQHF.

The chain recombines TRBV11-2 with TRBJ2-3; possibly TRBD2 for D (6 bases). V gave up 1 base and J gave up 5 bases, with 10 bases separating them. The CDR3 length is 14 residues. Looked up from germline, CDR1 is SGHAT and CDR2 is FQNNGV. The CDR3 region has the DNA TGTGCCAGCAGCTTAGTAGGAGCGGGAGATACGCAGTATTTT. Translating gives CASSLVGAGDTQYF.

This chain joins TRBV9 and TRBJ2-1; TRBD2 agrees at 12 bases. Germline V CDR1 and CDR2: SGDLS, YYNGEE. Unmatched junction bases numbered 12, after V lost 3 bases and J lost 5 bases. The CDR3 sequence is 18 residues long. CDR3 region: CASSARLAGALRDNEQFF. In DNA form, the CDR3 reads TGTGCCAGCAGCGCCAGACTAGCGGGGGCTCTGAGGGACAATGAGCAGTTCTTC.

V usage is TRBV6-4 and J usage is TRBJ2-3; 13 positions match TRBD2. Germline CDR1 and CDR2: MRHNA and SNTAGT. This CDR3 region has 15 residues. Trimming removed 5 bases from V and 6 bases from J; junction bases left unmatched: 5. The CDR3 spells CASSRTSGSSDTQYF. The CDR3 region has the DNA TGTGCCAGCAGTAGGACTAGCGGGAGTAGTGATACGCAGTATTTT.

Relative to its sample, this clone is medium-sized. The chain carries TRBV6-4 and TRBJ2-1; TRBD2 is a possible D gene (5 bases). Germline CDR1 is MRHNA and CDR2 is SNTAGT. V lost 4 bases, J lost 3 bases, and 13 bases lay in between. The CDR3 has 15 amino acids. CDR3 amino acids: CASSVSGSDYNEQFF. CDR3 in DNA: TGTGCCAGCAGTGTGTCGGGATCTGACTACAATGAGCAGTTCTTC.

This clone was counted a single time. One end of the junction does not line up with germline, which may come from a read error. The rearrangement uses TRBV7-7 and TRBJ2-7; D is perhaps TRBD1 (5 bases). Germline values: CDR1 SSHAT, CDR2 FNYEAQ (reference sequence). The CDR3 runs to 13 residues. This CDR3 reads CASSLVPGREQYF. For the CDR3, the DNA is TGTGCTAGCAGCTTAGTCCCAGGGCGGGAGCAGTACTTC.

The rearrangement uses TRBV7-3 and TRBJ2-3; no definite D call. The CDR3 loop spans 14 amino acids. Deletions cut 5 bases from V and 4 bases from J, with 13 bases between. Germline values: CDR1 SGHTA, CDR2 FQGTGA. CDR3 nucleotide sequence: TGTGCCAGCAGCCCAGGTTCAGTTCCAGATACGCAGTATTTT. Translating gives CASSPGSVPDTQYF.

The table lists this clone with a count of one. The genes are TRBV5-1 and TRBJ2-5, with D hard to call. The length of the CDR3 is 13 residues. Germline-derived CDR1 and CDR2 are SGHRS and YFSETQ. V lost 0 bases to trimming and J lost 5 bases, with 8 bases between them. CDR3 region: CASSLALGETQYF. The CDR3 coding sequence is TGCGCCAGCAGCTTGGCTCTAGGGGAGACCCAGTACTTC.

V is TRBV7-9 and J is TRBJ1-1, with a possible D match to TRBD1 (6 bases). Trimming took 6 bases from V and 1 from J, leaving 18 bases between them. The V gene's germline CDR1 is SEHNR and CDR2 FQNEAQ (reference sequence). This CDR3 comprises 16 residues. The CDR3 is CASRDQGSSTNTEAFF. As DNA, the CDR3 is TGTGCCAGCAGGGATCAGGGGAGCAGTACGAACACTGAAGCTTTCTTT.

This clone was seen a few times. The chain has TRBV5-1 and TRBJ1-1; unclear D gene. V was shortened by 0 bases and J by 8 bases, with 8 bases between the two germline ends. Germline V gene data show CDR1 as SGHRS and CDR2 as YFSETQ. CDR3 size: 12 residues. The CDR3 DNA reads as TGCGCCAGCAGCTTGGCCGGAGGAGAAGCTTTCTTT. Translation: CASSLAGGEAFF. The variable domain in full, with the rest retrieved from reference TRBV5-1 and TRBJ1-1, is KAGVTQTPRYLIKTRGQQVTLSCSPISGHRSVSWYQQTPGQGLQFLFEYFSETQRNKGNFPGRFSGRQFSNSRSEMNVSTLELGDSALYLCASSLAGGEAFFGQGTRLTVV.

V gene TRBV9 combines with J gene TRBJ2-7; a weak D match, TRBD1 (6 bases). V gave up 0 bases and J gave up 2 bases, with 12 bases separating them. CDR3 length equals 15 residues. From germline, CDR1 is SGDLS and CDR2 YYNGEE. DNA of the CDR3: TGTGCCAGCAGCGTAGTTCTCAGGGGCCCCTACGAGCAGTACTTC. Protein product: CASSVVLRGPYEQYF.

The rearrangement joins TRBV4-2 to TRBJ2-1, with 11 bases matching TRBD2. Germline assignment: CDR1 LGHNA and CDR2 YNFKEQ. V lost 4 bases to trimming and J lost 1 base; unmatched junction nucleotides: 3. This CDR3 spans 16 amino acids. CDR3 DNA sequence: TGTGCCAGCAGCCCCACTAGCGGGAGTTCCTACAATGAGCAGTTCTTC. It codes for CASSPTSGSSYNEQFF.

The sample holds a few counts of this clone. V and J are TRBV6-5 and TRBJ1-2; no clear D. With 0 bases removed from V and 8 bases from J, the gap between germline ends came to 10 bases. The CDR3 has 13 residues. Germline V gives CDR1 MNHEY, CDR2 SVGAGI. CDR3 sequence: CASSYSGGYGYTF. The CDR3 DNA follows: TGTGCCAGCAGTTACTCGGGCGGGTACGGCTACACCTTC.

V gene TRBV2 combines with J gene TRBJ1-3; TRBD1 might be the D (6 bases). Trimming left V 5 bases short and J 4 bases short, with 12 bases between. Germline V gives CDR1 SNHLY, CDR2 FYNNEI. There are 14 residues in the CDR3. The CDR3 here is CASSFQGPGNTIYF. DNA of the CDR3: TGTGCCAGCAGTTTTCAGGGGCCGGGAAACACCATATATTTT.

A single count supports this clone. V and J are TRBV9 and TRBJ1-2; a weak D match, TRBD1 (6 bases). Looked up from germline, CDR1 is SGDLS and CDR2 is YYNGEE. Between the trimmed V and J ends, which lost 6 bases and 4 bases, there was a span of 16 bases. This CDR3 spans 14 amino acids. The CDR3 sequence: CASTPPGASYGYTF. DNA of the CDR3: TGTGCCAGCACCCCACCGGGGGCGTCCTATGGCTACACCTTC. Full variable domain (missing parts from reference TRBV9 and TRBJ1-2): DSGVTQTPKHLITATGQRVTLRCSPRSGDLSVYWYQQSLDQGLQFLIQYYNGEERAKGNILERFSAQQFPDLHSELNLSSLELGDSALYFCASTPPGASYGYTFGSGTRLTVV.

The CDR3 sequence is CASSLARLAGVYEQYF. The CDR3 DNA is TGTGCCAGCAGCTTAGCCCGACTAGCGGGAGTATACGAGCAGTACTTC. The rearrangement uses TRBV7-2 and TRBJ2-7; TRBD2 aligns across 12 bases. J was trimmed by 4 bases and V by 0 bases; bases with no gene match: 4. Germline CDR1 SGHTA, CDR2 FQGNSA. The CDR3 is 16 residues long.

The chain has TRBV18 and TRBJ2-7, with 7 positions matching TRBD1. Germline values: CDR1 KGHSH, CDR2 LQKENI. J lost 6 bases, V lost 8 bases, and 16 bases had no gene match. This CDR3 has 15 amino acids. CDR3 DNA: TGTGCCAGCGCCGATCGACAGGGACAGAAATCCGAGCAGTACTTC. This encodes CASADRQGQKSEQYF.

The V gene is TRBV9, the J gene TRBJ2-3, with 12 bases fitting TRBD2. This CDR3 comprises 16 residues. Losses at the gene ends were 4 bases for V and 0 bases for J; bases not matched to a gene: 3. The germline gives CDR1 SGDLS, CDR2 YYNGEE. Here the CDR3 DNA reads TGTGCCAGCAGCCCGGGGACTAGCGGGAGCACAGATACGCAGTATTTT. Its protein product is CASSPGTSGSTDTQYF. The variable domain in full, with the rest retrieved from reference TRBV9 and TRBJ2-3, is DSGVTQTPKHLITATGQRVTLRCSPRSGDLSVYWYQQSLDQGLQFLIQYYNGEERAKGNILERFSAQQFPDLHSELNLSSLELGDSALYFCASSPGTSGSTDTQYFGPGTRLTVL.

The chain links TRBV28 to TRBJ1-2, with a possible D match to TRBD1 (5 bases). V lost 6 bases and J lost 0, with 14 bases in between. The germline V gene encodes CDR1 MDHEN and CDR2 SYDVKM. The CDR3 loop spans 15 amino acids. CDR3 in amino acids: CASSPGGGTNYGYTF. The CDR3 DNA follows: TGTGCCAGCAGCCCCGGGGGGGGGACTAACTATGGCTACACCTTC.

The V gene is TRBV7-3, the J gene TRBJ2-3; D gene uncertain. Germline lookup yields CDR1 SGHTA and CDR2 FQGTGA. This CDR3 region has 15 residues. V lost 5 bases and J lost 2, with 14 bases in between. The CDR3 protein is CASSSGGRYTDTQYF. In DNA, the CDR3 is TGTGCCAGCAGCAGTGGTGGGCGCTACACAGATACGCAGTATTTT.

This clone is a singleton in its sample. The V and J genes are TRBV7-2 and TRBJ1-4, with no clear D. Trimming took 1 base from V and 8 from J, leaving 17 bases between them. Germline CDR1 and CDR2: SGHTA and FQGNSA. The length of the CDR3 is 16 residues. CDR3 bases: TGTGCCAGCAGCTTAGGGCGGCCTCAGCTGGGGGAAAAACTGTTTTTT. This sequence encodes CASSLGRPQLGEKLFF.